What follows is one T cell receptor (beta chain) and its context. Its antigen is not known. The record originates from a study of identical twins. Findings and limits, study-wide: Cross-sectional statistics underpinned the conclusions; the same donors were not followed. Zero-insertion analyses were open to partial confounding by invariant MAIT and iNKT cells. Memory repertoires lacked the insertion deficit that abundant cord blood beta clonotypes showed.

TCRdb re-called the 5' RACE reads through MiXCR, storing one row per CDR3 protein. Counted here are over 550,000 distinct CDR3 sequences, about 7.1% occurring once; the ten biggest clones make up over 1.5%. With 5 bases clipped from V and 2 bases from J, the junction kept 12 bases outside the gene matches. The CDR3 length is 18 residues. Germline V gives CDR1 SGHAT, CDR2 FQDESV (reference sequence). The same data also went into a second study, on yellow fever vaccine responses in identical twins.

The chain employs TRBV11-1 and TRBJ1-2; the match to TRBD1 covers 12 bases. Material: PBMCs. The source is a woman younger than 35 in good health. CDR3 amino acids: CASSPIPGQGALNYGYTF. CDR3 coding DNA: TGTGCCAGCAGCCCGATCCCGGGACAGGGGGCGCTCAACTATGGCTACACCTTC. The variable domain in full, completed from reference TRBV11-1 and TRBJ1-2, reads EAEVAQSPRYKITEKSQAVAFWCDPISGHATLYWYRQILGQGPELLVQFQDESVVDDSQLPKDRFSAERLKGVDSTLKIQPAELGDSAMYLCASSPIPGQGALNYGYTFGSGTRLTVV.